Included here is one T cell receptor beta chain sequence, with context. PBMCs numbering at least 6.5 million were isolated per sample. These data are taken from a study of blood T cells in healthy people across ages. Primed by a sample-barcoded 5' primer and a J-beta primer mix, a second PCR proceeded for 7 to 11 cycles. MiXCR was run by TCRdb on the 5' RACE reads, yielding one entry per CDR3 protein. Altogether a few hundred thousand distinct CDR3 sequences are present, approximately 26% being singletons, with the ten largest covering roughly 3.5%. This same sample was also taken into another study, of T cells of mothers and their children. Per that paper: A few healthy Caucasian mothers, along with their six children, were the donors. Second-round PCR products received sample barcodes and 2-4 random nucleotides from the M1S primer.

The clonotype originates from a boy under 10 years old in good health. Sequencing was carried out using blood.

The CDR3 sequence is CASSLAPGGTEAFF. The CDR3 bases are TGCGCCAGCAGCTTGGCCCCCGGAGGGACTGAAGCTTTCTTT. The genes are TRBV5-1 and TRBJ1-1; D unclear. Trimming pared 0 bases from V and 5 bases from J, leaving 11 bases between. The CDR3 is made up of 14 amino acids. The germline gives CDR1 SGHRS, CDR2 YFSETQ. The full variable domain, completed using reference TRBV5-1 and TRBJ1-1, is KAGVTQTPRYLIKTRGQQVTLSCSPISGHRSVSWYQQTPGQGLQFLFEYFSETQRNKGNFPGRFSGRQFSNSRSEMNVSTLELGDSALYLCASSLAPGGTEAFFGQGTRLTVV.